Below are 20 T cell receptor beta chains sequenced from a single sample in a study of radiation and T cells in renal cell carcinoma. The repertoire was sequenced with immunoSEQ multiplex PCR; TCRdb's copy has only in-frame clones and lacks some. This sample yields 130,000 to 150,000 clones, of which approximately 86% are seen a single time; over 15% belongs to the top ten. Indicated time point: blood 4 weeks post-SBRT, at nephrectomy. Treatment defined: 15 Gy SBRT to primary tumor, nephrectomy 4 weeks later. The sample in question was blood, obtained from a patient whose treatment included radiotherapy and nephrectomy. The receptors here all came from a woman aged 50 to 60 with renal cell carcinoma.

The chain joins TRBV4-3 to TRBJ2-1; no definite D call. V was clipped by 1 base and J by 5 bases, with 15 bases between them. Germline CDR1 and CDR2: LGHNA and YSLEER. The CDR3 sequence is 16 residues long. The CDR3 loop is CASSQAIRTGHNEQFF. In DNA, the CDR3 is TGCGCCAGCAGCCAAGCAATCAGGACCGGACACAATGAGCAGTTCTTC.

The V gene is TRBV7-9, the J gene TRBJ1-5; D remains ambiguous. The CDR3 sequence is 12 residues long. Trimming shortened V by 5 bases and J by 10 bases, and 12 bases separated the two germline ends. The V gene's germline CDR1 is SEHNR and CDR2 FQNEAQ (reference sequence). CDR3 sequence (DNA): TGTGCCAGCAGCCCTACGGGCTCCCCCCAGCATTTT. This encodes CASSPTGSPQHF.

The chain has TRBV4-3 and TRBJ2-3, with TRBD1 as a possible D gene (6 bases). There are 18 residues in the CDR3. Germline assignment: CDR1 LGHNA and CDR2 YSLEER. V lost 2 bases, J lost 6 bases, and 24 bases lay in between. CDR3 in DNA: TGCGCCAGCAGCCAAAATTCCAGGGGTTCTGGGAATTGGGATACGCAGTATTTT. Its translation: CASSQNSRGSGNWDTQYF.

The chain employs TRBV4-2 and TRBJ1-5; maybe TRBD1 (5 bases). CDR1 and CDR2 (germline): LGHNA, YNFKEQ. Deletions cut 0 bases from V and 0 bases from J, with 9 bases between. This CDR3 region has 16 residues. CDR3 in DNA: TGTGCCAGCAGCCAAGAGACAGCTAATAGCAATCAGCCCCAGCATTTT. As protein: CASSQETANSNQPQHF.

The V and J genes are TRBV7-9 and TRBJ2-5, with a tentative D call TRBD2 (5 bases). V shed 5 bases and J shed 5 bases, with 18 bases lying between them. Germline CDR1 and CDR2: SEHNR and FQNEAQ (reference sequence). This CDR3 comprises 15 residues. The CDR3 spells CASSPSPSVRETQYF. CDR3 coding DNA: TGTGCCAGCAGCCCTAGCCCTTCGGTCCGGGAGACCCAGTACTTC.

In nucleotides, the CDR3 is TGCGCCAGCAGCTTGGCCGTAGCGGGAGGGTACAATGAGCAGTTCTTC. It yields the protein CASSLAVAGGYNEQFF. The rearrangement uses TRBV5-1 and TRBJ2-1, with 11 bases fitting TRBD2. This CDR3 contains 16 residues. Germline CDR1 and CDR2: SGHRS and YFSETQ. V trimming: 0 bases; J trimming: 4 bases; junction bases outside the gene matches: 3.

The chain combines TRBV6-5 with TRBJ1-2; unclear D gene. Trimming removed 2 bases at V and 0 bases at J, with 10 bases between. The CDR3 runs to 15 residues. Germline V gene data show CDR1 as MNHEY and CDR2 as SVGAGI. CDR3 sequence reads: CASSYLKDSNYGYTF. The CDR3 DNA reads TGTGCCAGCAGTTACCTAAAGGATTCTAACTATGGCTACACCTTC.

The chain recombines TRBV7-2 with TRBJ1-1; no clear D gene. V was clipped by 1 base and J by 4 bases, with 10 bases between them. The germline CDR1 and CDR2 sequences are SGHTA and FQGNSA. The CDR3 runs to 14 residues. CDR3 in DNA: TGTGCCAGCAGCTTAGACGGGGTAGGCACTGAAGCTTTCTTT. Its protein is CASSLDGVGTEAFF.

J is TRBJ2-7 and V is TRBV7-8, with 8 bases fitting TRBD1. The CDR3 has 18 amino acids. Germline V gene data show CDR1 as SGHVS and CDR2 as FQNEAQ. V lost 5 bases and J lost 0; bases outside the gene matches: 15. The CDR3 bases are TGTGCCAGCAGCGCCCCGGTCGTTTGGACAGGGACCTCCTACGAGCAGTACTTC. Protein: CASSAPVVWTGTSYEQYF.

The chain links TRBV11-2 to TRBJ1-1; D is possibly TRBD1 (6 bases). Germline V gives CDR1 SGHAT, CDR2 FQNNGV. The V and J ends lost 6 bases and 4 bases respectively, with 18 bases between them. This CDR3 region has 15 residues. The CDR3 loop reads CASSPDQGRGTEAFF. The CDR3 nucleotides read TGTGCCAGCAGTCCCGATCAGGGGCGAGGCACTGAAGCTTTCTTT.

This clone has a single count. The chain combines TRBV6-1 with TRBJ2-2; tentative D call: TRBD1 (6 bases). The V end was cut by 8 bases, the J end by 5 bases, with 15 bases between. This CDR3 contains 14 residues. Germline V gives CDR1 MNHNS, CDR2 SASEGT. CDR3 loop: CASSVQGSTGELFF. The CDR3 region has the DNA TGTGCCAGCTCAGTACAGGGTTCAACCGGGGAGCTGTTTTTT.

The chain employs TRBV6-6 and TRBJ2-7; possibly TRBD1 for D (5 bases). In germline, CDR1 is MNHNY, CDR2 SVGAGI (reference sequence). CDR3 length: 12 residues. The V end was cut by 10 bases, the J end by 1 base, with 11 bases between. For the CDR3, the DNA is TGTGCCACCCGGACACCATCCTACGAGCAGTACTTC. Its protein product is CATRTPSYEQYF.

This rearrangement joins TRBV6-5 to TRBJ2-7, with D perhaps TRBD1 (6 bases). CDR1 is MNHEY, CDR2 SVGAGI, per germline. The CDR3 covers 12 residues. Trimming took 6 bases from V and 4 from J, leaving 10 bases between them. The CDR3 DNA reads TGTGCCAGCAGCCGAGGACAGTACGAGCAGTACTTC. Its protein product is CASSRGQYEQYF.

The chain uses TRBV6-1 and TRBJ1-2; the match to TRBD1 covers 7 bases. CDR1 MNHNS and CDR2 SASEGT come from the germline V gene. J gave up 8 bases and V 5 bases, and 11 bases lay outside the gene matches. The CDR3 extends over 14 amino acids. The CDR3 spells CASSSRDRVKGYTF. The DNA of the CDR3 is TGTGCCAGCAGTTCCCGAGACAGGGTAAAGGGCTACACCTTC.

CDR3 in amino acids: CASSVGHNEQFF. In DNA form, the CDR3 reads TGTGCCAGCAGCGTAGGCCACAATGAGCAGTTCTTC. The chain couples TRBV9 to TRBJ2-1; D remains ambiguous. Germline CDR1 is SGDLS and CDR2 is YYNGEE. V lost 0 bases, J lost 5 bases, and 3 bases lay in between. CDR3 size: 12 residues.

The chain couples TRBV7-2 to TRBJ2-5, with 14 bases matching TRBD2. Germline CDR1 reads SGHTA; CDR2 reads FQGNSA. V was clipped by 4 bases and J by 1 base; unmatched bases: 2. CDR3 length: 16 residues. CDR3 residues: CASSSGLAGGQETQYF. Here the CDR3 DNA reads TGTGCCAGCAGCTCCGGACTAGCGGGAGGCCAAGAGACCCAGTACTTC.

The chain has TRBV6-5 and TRBJ1-1; 9 nucleotides agree with TRBD1. Trimming took 6 bases from V and 5 from J; bases not matched to a gene: 4. CDR1 is MNHEY and CDR2 is SVGAGI in the germline V gene. CDR3 length equals 13 residues. The CDR3 loop is CASRPTGGTEAFF. The CDR3 DNA follows: TGTGCCAGCAGGCCGACAGGGGGGACTGAAGCTTTCTTT.

The chain carries TRBV11-2 and TRBJ1-2; D remains ambiguous. The V end was cut by 2 bases, the J end by 6 bases, with 7 bases between. Germline V gene lookup returns CDR1 SGHAT and CDR2 FQNNGV. The CDR3 consists of 12 residues. CDR3 protein: CASSLRSDGYTF. As DNA, the CDR3 is TGTGCCAGCAGCTTAAGATCCGATGGCTACACCTTC.

V gene TRBV10-3 combines with J gene TRBJ2-3; D is unclear. The germline V gene has CDR1 ENHRY and CDR2 SYGVKD. V was trimmed by 7 bases and J by 0 bases, leaving 2 bases between them. CDR3 length: 11 amino acids. In nucleotides, the CDR3 is TGTGCCATCAAAAGCACAGATACGCAGTATTTT. This encodes CAIKSTDTQYF.

This chain links TRBV18 with TRBJ2-2; 14 bases are shared with TRBD2. CDR3 length: 18 residues. Per germline, CDR1 KGHSH and CDR2 LQKENI. V gave up 0 bases and J gave up 6 bases; unmatched junction bases: 6. The CDR3 region is CASSPPVGLAGDAGELFF. As DNA, the CDR3 is TGTGCCAGCTCACCACCGGTGGGACTAGCGGGAGACGCCGGGGAGCTGTTTTTT.